The 14 T cell receptor beta chains listed next were all sequenced from one sample in a study of blood T cell repertoires in COVID-19. Assay: immunoSEQ multiplex PCR; the TCRdb copy retains only in-frame clones and omits some. The table lists 200,000 to 300,000 clones, around 87% of them singletons. The sample was peripheral blood. The receptor source for this set is an older woman with COVID-19, enrolled during active disease.

The rearrangement joins TRBV6-5 to TRBJ1-4; 7 bases align to TRBD1. Germline CDR1 is MNHEY and CDR2 is SVGAGI. The CDR3 is 14 amino acids. V was clipped by 5 bases and J by 4 bases; unmatched bases: 4. CDR3 DNA sequence: TGTGCCAGCAGTCGACAGGGTTTTAATGAAAAACTGTTTTTT. This gives the protein CASSRQGFNEKLFF.

The gene calls are TRBV28 and TRBJ1-2; D remains ambiguous. Trimming took 9 bases from V and 3 from J, leaving 14 bases between them. The CDR3 length is 13 residues. The V gene's germline CDR1 is MDHEN and CDR2 SYDVKM. CDR3 protein: CASGKGGHYGYTF. The CDR3 nucleotides are TGTGCCAGTGGGAAGGGAGGACACTATGGCTACACCTTC.

The J gene is TRBJ2-3, the V gene TRBV4-2; TRBD2 matches at 13 bases. Germline CDR1 LGHNA, CDR2 YNFKEQ. The J segment lost 2 bases and the V segment lost 4 bases, leaving 15 bases of the junction unmatched. There are 20 residues in the CDR3. The chain's CDR3 is CASSPSGTSGIRWVTDTQYF. For the CDR3, the DNA is TGTGCCAGCAGCCCGTCCGGGACTAGCGGGATCCGGTGGGTCACAGATACGCAGTATTTT.

The J gene is TRBJ2-1, the V gene TRBV5-4; D is possibly TRBD2 (6 bases). The CDR3 is 17 residues long. Germline CDR1 reads SGHNT; CDR2 reads YYREEE (reference sequence). Trimming removed 3 bases from V and 3 bases from J, with 19 bases in between. CDR3 DNA sequence: TGTGCCAGCAGCTCCCCCCCCAAAGCGGGCCTCTACAATGAGCAGTTCTTC. Translation gives CASSSPPKAGLYNEQFF.

The chain employs TRBV28 and TRBJ1-5, with 7 nucleotides matching TRBD1. V shed 6 bases, J shed 0 bases, and the junction held 5 bases outside the gene matches. Germline V lookup: CDR1 MDHEN, CDR2 SYDVKM. CDR3 length equals 15 residues. CDR3 region: CASSPGQTSNQPQHF. The CDR3 DNA is TGTGCCAGCAGCCCGGGACAGACTAGCAATCAGCCCCAGCATTTT.

This clone was counted a few times. The gene calls are TRBV6-5 and TRBJ1-2; 7 bases are a match to TRBD1. CDR3 length equals 15 residues. The germline gives CDR1 MNHEY, CDR2 SVGAGI. V trimming: 6 bases; J trimming: 8 bases; junction bases outside the gene matches: 15. The CDR3 is CASSKNIQGFGGYTF. CDR3 nucleotides: TGTGCCAGCAGCAAAAATATACAGGGGTTCGGCGGCTACACCTTC.

About this clone itself: The same CDR3 also results from other DNA sequences found in this sample. This chain joins TRBV18 and TRBJ1-2, with D unresolved. Germline CDR1 and CDR2: KGHSH and LQKENI. This CDR3 is 13 amino acids long. V was trimmed by 3 bases and J by 2 bases, leaving 7 bases between them. The CDR3 reads CASSPRENYGYTF. The CDR3 coding sequence is TGTGCCAGCTCACCCCGGGAGAACTATGGCTACACCTTC.

V usage is TRBV5-4 and J usage is TRBJ1-2; 8 nucleotides agree with TRBD1. Per germline, CDR1 SGHNT and CDR2 YYREEE (reference sequence). V shed 0 bases and J 8 bases; nucleotides not matched to a gene: 6. There are 14 residues in the CDR3. CDR3 sequence: CASSLVGQGGGYTF. The CDR3 DNA reads TGTGCCAGCAGCTTGGTAGGACAGGGAGGCGGCTACACCTTC.

The rearrangement uses TRBV28 and TRBJ1-1; tentatively, D is TRBD1 (6 bases). V dropped 4 bases and J dropped 10 bases, with 16 bases sitting between them. Germline assignment: CDR1 MDHEN and CDR2 SYDVKM. This CDR3 has 13 amino acids. CDR3 coding DNA: TGTGCCAGCAGTTCGCACGACAGGTCGGGAGCTTTCTTT. Its translation is CASSSHDRSGAFF.

The J gene is TRBJ2-3, the V gene TRBV13; 9 nucleotides align to TRBD2. J was trimmed by 1 base and V by 0 bases; bases with no gene match: 2. Germline CDR1 is PRHDT and CDR2 is FYEKMQ (reference sequence). This CDR3 is built from 16 residues. The CDR3 DNA reads TGTGCCAGCAGCTTAGGCCTAGCGGGGCGCACAGATACGCAGTATTTT. Protein: CASSLGLAGRTDTQYF.

The chain carries TRBV7-9 and TRBJ2-1; D perhaps matches TRBD2 (6 bases). With 5 bases removed from V and 4 bases from J, the gap between germline ends came to 21 bases. CDR3 size: 17 residues. Germline CDR1 and CDR2: SEHNR and FQNEAQ (reference sequence). The DNA for the CDR3 is TGTGCCAGCAGCCCACGTCGTTTGGGAGCGGGTTACAATGAGCAGTTCTTC. It translates to CASSPRRLGAGYNEQFF. Complete variable domain (other parts from reference TRBV7-9 and TRBJ2-1): DTGVSQNPRHKITKRGQNVTFRCDPISEHNRLYWYRQTLGQGPEFLTYFQNEAQLEKSRLLSDRFSAERPKGSFSTLEIQRTEQGDSAMYLCASSPRRLGAGYNEQFFGPGTRLTVL.

The CDR3 nucleotides are TGTGCCACCAGTGGACTAGCGGGAGCCTCCTGGAGCGATGAGCAGTTCTTC. Amino acid sequence: CATSGLAGASWSDEQFF. This chain uses TRBV24-1 with TRBJ2-1, with 12 bases matching TRBD2. The CDR3 contains 17 residues. Per germline, CDR1 KGHDR and CDR2 SFDVKD. V lost 5 bases, J lost 8 bases, and 12 bases stayed unmatched.

V gene TRBV5-5 combines with J gene TRBJ1-5; TRBD1 agrees at 7 bases. This CDR3 has 14 residues. CDR1 is SGHKS, CDR2 YYEKEE, per germline (reference sequence). The J segment lost 2 bases and the V segment lost 3 bases, leaving 2 bases of the junction unmatched. The CDR3 nucleotides read TGTGCCAGCAGCTGGGGGACAGGCAATCAGCCCCAGCATTTT. This sequence encodes CASSWGTGNQPQHF.

This clone was picked up one time. The CDR3 loop reads CASSLSSGTYEQYF. The CDR3 coding sequence is TGTGCCAGCAGCTTATCTAGCGGCACCTACGAGCAGTACTTC. V usage is TRBV7-9 and J usage is TRBJ2-7; TRBD2 aligns across 7 bases. Losses at the gene ends were 2 bases for V and 2 bases for J; bases not matched to a gene: 3. The germline CDR1 and CDR2 sequences are SEHNR and FQNEAQ (reference sequence). This CDR3 contains 14 residues. Combining the CDR3 with reference TRBV7-9 and TRBJ2-7 gives the whole variable domain DTGVSQNPRHKITKRGQNVTFRCDPISEHNRLYWYRQTLGQGPEFLTYFQNEAQLEKSRLLSDRFSAERPKGSFSTLEIQRTEQGDSAMYLCASSLSSGTYEQYFGPGTRLTVT.